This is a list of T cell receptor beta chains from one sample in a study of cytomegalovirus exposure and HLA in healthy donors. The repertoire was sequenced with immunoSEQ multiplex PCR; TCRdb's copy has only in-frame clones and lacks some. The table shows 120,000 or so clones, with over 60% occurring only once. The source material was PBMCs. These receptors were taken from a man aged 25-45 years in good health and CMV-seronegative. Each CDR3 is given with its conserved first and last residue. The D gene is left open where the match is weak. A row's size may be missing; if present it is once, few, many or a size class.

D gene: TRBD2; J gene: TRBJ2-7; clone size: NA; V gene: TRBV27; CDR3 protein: CASSWAGGRNEQYF; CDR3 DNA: TGTGCCAGCAGCTGGGCGGGGGGGCGGAACGAGCAGTACTTC
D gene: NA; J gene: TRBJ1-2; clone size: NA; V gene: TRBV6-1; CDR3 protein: CASSELGQGANYGYTF; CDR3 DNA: TGTGCCAGCAGTGAATTAGGGCAGGGCGCTAACTATGGCTACACCTTC
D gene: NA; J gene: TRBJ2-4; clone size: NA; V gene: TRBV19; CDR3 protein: CASSIEGQNLAKNIQYF; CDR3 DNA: TGTGCCAGTAGTATAGAAGGACAGAACCTGGCCAAAAACATTCAGTACTTC
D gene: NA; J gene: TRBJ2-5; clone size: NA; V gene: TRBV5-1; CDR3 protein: CASSLVGLRGETQYF; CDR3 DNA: TGCGCCAGCAGCTTGGTAGGGCTACGGGGGGAGACCCAGTACTTC
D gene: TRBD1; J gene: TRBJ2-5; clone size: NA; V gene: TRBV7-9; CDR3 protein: CASSGLGTGKIETQYF; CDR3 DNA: TGTGCCAGCAGCGGACTTGGGACAGGGAAGATTGAGACCCAGTACTTC
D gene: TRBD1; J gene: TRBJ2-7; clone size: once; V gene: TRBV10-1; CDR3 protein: CASSHGTGLYEQYF; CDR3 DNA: TGCGCCAGCAGCCACGGGACAGGACTCTACGAGCAGTACTTC
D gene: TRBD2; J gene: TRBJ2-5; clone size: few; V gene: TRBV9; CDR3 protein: CASSVGLAGGSQETQYF; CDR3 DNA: TGTGCCAGCAGCGTAGGACTAGCGGGGGGTTCCCAAGAGACCCAGTACTTC
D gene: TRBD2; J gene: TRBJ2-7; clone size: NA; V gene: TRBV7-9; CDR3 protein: CASSFTSGMDEQYF; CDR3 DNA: TGTGCCAGCAGCTTTACTAGCGGGATGGACGAGCAGTACTTC
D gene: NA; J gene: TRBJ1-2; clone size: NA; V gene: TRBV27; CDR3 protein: CASSPLPLNYGYTF; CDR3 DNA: TGTGCCAGCAGCCCCCTTCCCCTAAACTATGGCTACACCTTC
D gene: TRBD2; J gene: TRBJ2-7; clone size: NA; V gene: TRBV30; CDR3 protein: CAWSSPGTSRCEQYF; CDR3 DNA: TGTGCCTGGAGTTCTCCCGGGACTAGTCGTTGTGAGCAGTACTTC
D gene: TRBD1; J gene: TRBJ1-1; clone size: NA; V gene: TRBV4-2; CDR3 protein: CASSHPIGGADTEAFF; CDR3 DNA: TGTGCCAGCAGCCACCCCATAGGGGGCGCGGACACTGAAGCTTTCTTT
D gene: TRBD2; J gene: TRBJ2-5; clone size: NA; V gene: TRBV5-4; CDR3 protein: CASSWGTSGGPETQYF; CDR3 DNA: TGTGCCAGCAGCTGGGGGACTAGCGGGGGGCCTGAGACCCAGTACTTC
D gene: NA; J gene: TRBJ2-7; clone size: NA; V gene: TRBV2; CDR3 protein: CASSENRDTYERYF; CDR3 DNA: TGTGCCAGCAGTGAAAACAGGGACACCTACGAGCGGTACTTC
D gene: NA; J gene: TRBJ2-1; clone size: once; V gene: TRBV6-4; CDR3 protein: CASSDSGSLANEQFF; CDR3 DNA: TGTGCCAGCAGTGACTCGGGGAGCTTAGCCAATGAGCAGTTCTTC
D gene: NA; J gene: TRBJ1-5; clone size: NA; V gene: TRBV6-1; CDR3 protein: CASRTVNNQPQHF; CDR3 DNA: TGTGCCAGCAGAACAGTTAACAATCAGCCCCAGCATTTT
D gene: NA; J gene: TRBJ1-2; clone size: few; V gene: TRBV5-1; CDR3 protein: CASSSQQGSYGYTF; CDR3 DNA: TGCGCCAGCAGCTCGCAACAGGGTTCATATGGCTACACCTTC
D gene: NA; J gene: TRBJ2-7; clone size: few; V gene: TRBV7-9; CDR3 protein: CASSWRTTSYEQYF; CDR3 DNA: TGTGCCAGCAGCTGGCGGACTACCTCCTACGAGCAGTACTTC
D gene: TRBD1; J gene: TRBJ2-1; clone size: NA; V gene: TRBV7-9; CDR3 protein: CASSSWTGVYNEQFF; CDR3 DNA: TGTGCCAGCAGCTCTTGGACAGGGGTCTACAATGAGCAGTTCTTC
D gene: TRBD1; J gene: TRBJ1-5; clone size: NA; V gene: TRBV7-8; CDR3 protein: CASSFRTGSNQPQHF; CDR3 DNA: TGTGCCAGCAGCTTCAGGACAGGGAGCAATCAGCCCCAGCATTTT
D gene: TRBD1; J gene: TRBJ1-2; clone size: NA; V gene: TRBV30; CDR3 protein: CAWRQGAYGYTF; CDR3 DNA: TGTGCCTGGAGGCAGGGGGCCTATGGCTACACCTTC
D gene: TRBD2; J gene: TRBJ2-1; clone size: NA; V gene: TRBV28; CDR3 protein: CASSPGGTSGRARYNEQFF; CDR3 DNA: TGTGCCAGCAGCCCCGGGGGGACTAGCGGGAGGGCCAGGTACAATGAGCAGTTCTTC
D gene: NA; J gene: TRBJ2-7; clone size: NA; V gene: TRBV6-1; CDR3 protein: CASSVEQGASYEQYF; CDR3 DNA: TGTGCCAGCAGTGTGGAACAGGGTGCCTCCTACGAGCAGTACTTC
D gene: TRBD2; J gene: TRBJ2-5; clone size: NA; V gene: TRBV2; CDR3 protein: CAIRPGLAETQYF; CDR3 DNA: TGTGCCATCAGACCGGGACTAGCGGAGACCCAGTACTTC
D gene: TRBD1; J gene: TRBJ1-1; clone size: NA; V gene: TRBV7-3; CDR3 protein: CASSLKTALDRQNTEAFF; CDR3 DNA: TGTGCCAGCAGCTTAAAAACCGCCCTGGACAGGCAGAACACTGAAGCTTTCTTT
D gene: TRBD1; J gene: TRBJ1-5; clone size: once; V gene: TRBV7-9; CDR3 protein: CASSLGTGDYQPQHF; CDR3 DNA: TGTGCCAGCAGCCTGGGGACAGGGGATTATCAGCCCCAGCATTTT
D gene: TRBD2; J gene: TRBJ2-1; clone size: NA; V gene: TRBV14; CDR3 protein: CASSQVGRERYNEQFF; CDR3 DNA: TGTGCCAGCAGCCAAGTTGGGCGGGAGCGCTACAATGAGCAGTTCTTC
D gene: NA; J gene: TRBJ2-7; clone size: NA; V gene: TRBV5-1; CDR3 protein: CASSFQTGQSSYEQYF; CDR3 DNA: TGCGCCAGCAGCTTCCAGACGGGTCAGAGCTCCTACGAGCAGTACTTC
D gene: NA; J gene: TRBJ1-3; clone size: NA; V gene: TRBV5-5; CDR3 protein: CASSLVGAGNTIYF; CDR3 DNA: TGTGCCAGCAGCTTGGTCGGGGCTGGAAACACCATATATTTT
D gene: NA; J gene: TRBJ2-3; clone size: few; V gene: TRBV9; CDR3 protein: CASSVAGSRGLSTDTQYF; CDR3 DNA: TGTGCCAGCAGCGTAGCCGGGAGTAGGGGGCTGAGCACAGATACGCAGTATTTT
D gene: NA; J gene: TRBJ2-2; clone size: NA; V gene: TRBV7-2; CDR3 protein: CASSLTSFGELFF; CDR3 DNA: TGTGCCAGCAGCCTCACTAGCTTCGGGGAGCTGTTTTTT
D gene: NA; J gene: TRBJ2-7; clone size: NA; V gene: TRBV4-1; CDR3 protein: CASSYLEEGPGSYEQYF; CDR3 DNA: TGCGCCAGCAGCTACCTCGAGGAGGGACCGGGATCCTACGAGCAGTACTTC
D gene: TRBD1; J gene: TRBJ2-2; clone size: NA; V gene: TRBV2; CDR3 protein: CASTTDRTNTGELFF; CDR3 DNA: TGTGCCAGCACCACGGACAGGACGAACACCGGGGAGCTGTTTTTT
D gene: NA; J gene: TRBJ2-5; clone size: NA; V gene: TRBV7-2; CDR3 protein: CASSFSGGETQYF; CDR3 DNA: TGTGCCAGCAGCTTCTCCGGGGGAGAGACCCAGTACTTC
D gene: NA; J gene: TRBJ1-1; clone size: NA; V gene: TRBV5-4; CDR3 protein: CASSPPLGGTEAFF; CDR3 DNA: TGTGCCAGCAGCCCCCCTCTGGGGGGCACTGAAGCTTTCTTT
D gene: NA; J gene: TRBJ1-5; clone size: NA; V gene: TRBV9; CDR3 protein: CASSVAGDSNQPQHF; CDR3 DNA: TGTGCCAGCAGCGTAGCGGGGGATAGCAATCAGCCCCAGCATTTT
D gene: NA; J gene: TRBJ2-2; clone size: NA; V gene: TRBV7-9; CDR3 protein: CASSPHAWYRDHTGELFF; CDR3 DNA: TGTGCCAGCAGCCCTCATGCTTGGTACAGGGACCACACCGGGGAGCTGTTTTTT
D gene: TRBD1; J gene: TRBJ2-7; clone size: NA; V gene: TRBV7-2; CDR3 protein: CASSLGQGYYEQYF; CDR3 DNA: TGTGCCAGCAGCTTGGGACAGGGATACTACGAGCAGTACTTC
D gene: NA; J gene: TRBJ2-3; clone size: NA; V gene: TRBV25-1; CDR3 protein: CASSEDFTSTDTQYF; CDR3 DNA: TGTGCCAGCAGTGAGGACTTCACTAGCACAGATACGCAGTATTTT
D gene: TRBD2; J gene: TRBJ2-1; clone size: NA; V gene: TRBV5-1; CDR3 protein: CASSSRRTSGRDEQFF; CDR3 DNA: TGCGCCAGCAGCTCCCGGAGGACTAGCGGGAGGGATGAGCAGTTCTTC
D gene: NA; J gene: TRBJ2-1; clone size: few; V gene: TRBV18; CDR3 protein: CASSPYPGEQFF; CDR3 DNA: TGTGCCAGCTCACCATATCCCGGTGAGCAGTTCTTC
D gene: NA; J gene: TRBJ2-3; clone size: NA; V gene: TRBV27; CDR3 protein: CASSLSGREQYF; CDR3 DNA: TGTGCCAGCAGTTTAAGCGGGCGTGAGCAGTATTTT
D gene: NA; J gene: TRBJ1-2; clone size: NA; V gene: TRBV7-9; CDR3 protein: CASSSAGETNYGYTF; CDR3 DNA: TGTGCCAGCAGTAGTGCAGGGGAGACCAACTATGGCTACACCTTC
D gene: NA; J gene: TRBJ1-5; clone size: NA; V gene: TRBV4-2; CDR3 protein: CASSQRGQPQHF; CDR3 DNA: TGTGCCAGCAGCCAGCGGGGGCAGCCCCAGCATTTT
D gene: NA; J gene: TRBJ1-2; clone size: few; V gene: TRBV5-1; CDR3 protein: CASSRRTPGDGYTF; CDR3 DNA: TGCGCCAGCAGCAGAAGGACGCCAGGGGATGGCTACACCTTC
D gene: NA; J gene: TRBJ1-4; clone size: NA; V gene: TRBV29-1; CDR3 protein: CSVAQNEKLFF; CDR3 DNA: TGCAGCGTTGCCCAGAATGAAAAACTGTTTTTT
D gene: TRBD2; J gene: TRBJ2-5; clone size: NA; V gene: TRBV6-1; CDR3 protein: CASSEETGGRETQYF; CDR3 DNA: TGTGCCAGCAGTGAAGAGACGGGGGGTCGGGAGACCCAGTACTTC
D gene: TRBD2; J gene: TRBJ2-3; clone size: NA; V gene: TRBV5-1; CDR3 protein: CASREGLARGTDTQYF; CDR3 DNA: TGCGCCAGCAGGGAAGGACTAGCGCGGGGCACAGATACGCAGTATTTT
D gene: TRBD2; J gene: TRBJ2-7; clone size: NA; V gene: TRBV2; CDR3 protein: CASSAGAGGSYEQYF; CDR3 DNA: TGTGCCAGCAGTGCTGGAGCGGGAGGCTCCTACGAGCAGTACTTC
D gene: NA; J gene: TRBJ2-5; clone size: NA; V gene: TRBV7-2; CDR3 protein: CASSLTRSRYQETQYF; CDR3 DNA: TGTGCCAGCAGCTTAACGAGGAGCCGGTACCAAGAGACCCAGTACTTC
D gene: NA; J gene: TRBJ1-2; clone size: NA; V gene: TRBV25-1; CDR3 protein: CATQSEQGYGYTF; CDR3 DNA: TGTGCGACCCAGTCAGAACAGGGCTATGGCTACACCTTC
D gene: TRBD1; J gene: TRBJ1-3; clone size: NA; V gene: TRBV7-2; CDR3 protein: CASSLYRTGSGNTIYF; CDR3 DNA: TGTGCCAGCAGCTTGTACCGGACAGGGTCTGGAAACACCATATATTTT
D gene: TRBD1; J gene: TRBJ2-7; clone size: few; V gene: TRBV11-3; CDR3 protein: CASSRGTGGHEQYF; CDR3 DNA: TGTGCCAGCAGCAGAGGGACAGGAGGCCACGAGCAGTACTTC
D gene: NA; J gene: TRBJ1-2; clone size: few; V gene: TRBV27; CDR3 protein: CASSPQSESSYGYTF; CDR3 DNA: TGTGCCAGCAGTCCACAGTCCGAGTCTTCTTATGGCTACACCTTC
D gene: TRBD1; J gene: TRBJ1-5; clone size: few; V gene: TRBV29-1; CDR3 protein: CSVGDSWQQPQHF; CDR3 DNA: TGCAGCGTTGGGGACAGCTGGCAGCAGCCCCAGCATTTT
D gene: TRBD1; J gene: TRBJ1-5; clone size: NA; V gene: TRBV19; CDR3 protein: CASSRQGGLGNQPQHF; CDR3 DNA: TGTGCCAGTAGTCGTCAGGGGGGATTGGGCAATCAGCCCCAGCATTTT
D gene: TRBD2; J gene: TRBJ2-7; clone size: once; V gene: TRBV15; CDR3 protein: CATSTGLASSYEQYF; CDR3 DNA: TGTGCCACCAGCACGGGACTAGCTAGCTCCTACGAGCAGTACTTC
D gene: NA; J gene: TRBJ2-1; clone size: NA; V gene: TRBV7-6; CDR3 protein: CASSPLTGDEQFF; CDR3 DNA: TGTGCCAGCAGTCCCCTAACGGGGGATGAGCAGTTCTTC
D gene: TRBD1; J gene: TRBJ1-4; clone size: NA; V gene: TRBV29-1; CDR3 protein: CSVSRRGRNEKLFF; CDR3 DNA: TGCAGCGTTAGTCGAAGGGGGCGCAATGAAAAACTGTTTTTT
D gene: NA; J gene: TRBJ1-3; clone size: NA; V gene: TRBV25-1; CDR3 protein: CASSVDTSGNTIYF; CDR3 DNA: TGTGCCAGCAGTGTCGACACCTCTGGAAACACCATATATTTT